The count of the clone carrying this T cell receptor (beta chain) is one. Its antigen is unknown. The sample is drawn from a study of long-term antiretroviral therapy in people with HIV. An immunoSEQ assay, version v3.0, was performed at survey level. The data were produced by immunoSEQ multiplex PCR, yet TCRdb's version contains in-frame clones alone and is incomplete. Among some 27,000 clones listed, roughly 88% were seen once. Trimming removed 4 bases from V and 1 base from J, with 13 bases in between. The CDR3 extends over 15 amino acids. Germline V lookup: CDR1 MDHEN, CDR2 SYDVKM. Whole-study findings and limits: After ART, diversity increased yet remained lower than transplant donor controls.

The sequencing here drew on unsorted PBMCs, taken 3 years after starting antiretroviral therapy. This receptor was taken from a man in his forties with HIV. The chain is built from TRBV28 and TRBJ2-5; no definite D call. CDR3 protein: CASSSHFESQETQYF. The CDR3 region has the DNA TGTGCCAGCAGTTCCCATTTTGAGAGCCAAGAGACCCAGTACTTC.